The 28 T cell receptor beta chains presented below share a single source sample, sequenced in a study of T cell responses to AZD1222 COVID-19 vaccine. Clones were sequenced by immunoSEQ multiplex PCR, and TCRdb holds only the in-frame ones, with some missing. The sample holds around 83,000 clones, 88% seen once. The starting material was peripheral blood, obtained on day 0 of AZD1222 vaccination. The receptors shown here come from an adult in good health.

The CDR3 loop reads CASSLDTGQEAFF. CDR3 nucleotide sequence: TGTGCCAGCAGCTTAGATACTGGACAGGAAGCTTTCTTT. This chain uses TRBV11-2 with TRBJ1-1, with a weak D call TRBD1 (6 bases). Germline CDR1 SGHAT, CDR2 FQNNGV. V was pared by 0 bases and J by 8 bases, with 10 bases between. This CDR3 is 13 amino acids long.

This clone came up once. The V call is TRBV10-3, the J call TRBJ2-1, with TRBD2 identical over 7 bases. Germline CDR1 ENHRY, CDR2 SYGVKD. The CDR3 is made up of 12 amino acids. V dropped 11 bases and J dropped 9; count of bases not matched to a gene: 10. The CDR3 DNA reads TGTGCCTCTAGCGGAGTCCACGGTGAGCAGTTCTTC. Encoded protein: CASSGVHGEQFF.

The chain has TRBV10-3 and TRBJ2-3; TRBD1 is a possible D gene (6 bases). The CDR3 totals 14 residues. Germline CDR1 ENHRY, CDR2 SYGVKD. Trimming took 3 bases from V and 3 from J, leaving 10 bases between them. CDR3 protein: CAISDSRGTDTQYF. CDR3 nucleotide sequence: TGTGCCATCAGTGATAGTAGGGGGACAGATACGCAGTATTTT.

This clone was seen a handful of times. The rearrangement links TRBV2 to TRBJ1-1, with D possibly being TRBD1 (5 bases). The CDR3 sequence is 17 residues long. CDR1 is SNHLY, CDR2 FYNNEI, per germline. Trimming took 1 base from V and 2 from J, leaving 17 bases between them. CDR3 coding DNA: TGTGCCAGCAGTGAAGGGGGCCGAATAACACTAAACACTGAAGCTTTCTTT. Its translation is CASSEGGRITLNTEAFF. The full variable domain, rest sourced from reference TRBV2 and TRBJ1-1, is EPEVTQTPSHQVTQMGQEVILRCVPISNHLYFYWYRQILGQKVEFLVSFYNNEISEKSEIFDDQFSVERPDGSNFTLKIRSTKLEDSAMYFCASSEGGRITLNTEAFFGQGTRLTVV.

This clone was seen only once. The gene calls are TRBV28 and TRBJ2-6; D is ambiguous. Germline CDR1 and CDR2: MDHEN and SYDVKM. CDR3 length equals 13 residues. V lost 6 bases to trimming and J lost 0 bases, with 3 bases between them. CDR3 nucleotide sequence: TGTGCCAGCAGCGCCTCTGGGGCCAACGTCCTGACTTTC. It yields the protein CASSASGANVLTF.

V is TRBV18 and J is TRBJ2-5; the D is unclear. V shed 1 base and J shed 1 base, with 4 bases lying between them. Germline values: CDR1 KGHSH, CDR2 LQKENI. CDR3 length: 13 residues. CDR3 region: CASSPQTQETQYF. The CDR3 DNA follows: TGTGCCAGCTCACCACAGACCCAAGAGACCCAGTACTTC.

J is TRBJ1-2 and V is TRBV6-5, with D hard to call. Germline V CDR1 and CDR2: MNHEY, SVGAGI. The V end was cut by 4 bases, the J end by 8 bases, with 17 bases between. The CDR3 sequence is 14 residues long. CDR3 loop: CASSSPGLGEGYTF. The CDR3 DNA is TGTGCCAGCAGTTCCCCCGGACTCGGCGAAGGCTACACCTTC.

CDR3 sequence (DNA): TGTGCCACGTTAGGACCTCGGGAAAAACTGTTTTTT. This sequence encodes CATLGPREKLFF. The genes are TRBV12-3 or TRBV12-4 and TRBJ1-4; no firm D call. The CDR3 runs 12 residues. V lost 10 bases and J lost 8, with 14 bases in between.

The V and J genes are TRBV6-6 and TRBJ2-3; TRBD2 matches 8 bases. With V trimmed by 8 bases and J by 0 bases, 4 bases remained unmatched. The V gene's germline CDR1 is MNHNY and CDR2 SVGAGI (reference sequence). The CDR3 has 14 residues. The CDR3 DNA sequence: TGTGCCAGCCAACGGGGGGGGAGCACAGATACGCAGTATTTT. It codes for CASQRGGSTDTQYF.

The genes are TRBV4-3 and TRBJ2-3; the match to TRBD2 covers 8 bases. The CDR3 is 17 amino acids. Germline V lookup: CDR1 LGHNA, CDR2 YSLEER. The trim removed 0 bases at V and 3 bases at J, leaving 8 bases unmatched. This CDR3 reads CASSQDPGLAPTDTQYF. CDR3 nucleotide sequence: TGCGCCAGCAGCCAAGATCCAGGACTAGCACCAACAGATACGCAGTATTTT.

This clone has just one count. The chain employs TRBV4-3 and TRBJ2-1; D is perhaps TRBD2 (7 bases). Looked up from germline, CDR1 is LGHNA and CDR2 is YSLEER. Trimming pared 1 base from V and 9 bases from J, leaving 13 bases between. The CDR3 sequence is 14 residues long. The CDR3 sequence: CASSQVAGEGEQFF. The CDR3 DNA follows: TGCGCCAGCAGCCAAGTAGCAGGGGAGGGTGAGCAGTTCTTC.

This chain links TRBV5-4 with TRBJ1-6, with D possibly TRBD1 on 6 matching bases. This CDR3 contains 13 residues. V lost 3 bases to trimming and J lost 7 bases, with 8 bases between them. From germline, CDR1 is SGHNT and CDR2 YYREEE (reference sequence). CDR3 sequence (DNA): TGTGCCAGCAGCTGGACAGACAATTCACCCCTCCACTTT. Protein sequence: CASSWTDNSPLHF.

The gene calls are TRBV2 and TRBJ2-1, with D unclear. The germline V gene has CDR1 SNHLY and CDR2 FYNNEI. Deletions cut 7 bases from V and 9 bases from J, with 13 bases between. This CDR3 comprises 12 residues. CDR3 protein: CASTTPLREQFF. As DNA, the CDR3 is TGTGCCAGCACTACTCCCCTTCGTGAGCAGTTCTTC.

The V call is TRBV9, the J call TRBJ2-3, with a weak D call TRBD1 (7 bases). Trimming cost V 4 bases and J 5 bases, with 20 bases left between them. The CDR3 loop spans 16 amino acids. Germline-derived CDR1 and CDR2 are SGDLS and YYNGEE. This CDR3 reads CASSPWGGGGQDTQYF. The CDR3 bases are TGTGCCAGCAGCCCCTGGGGTGGAGGGGGCCAAGATACGCAGTATTTT.

In this sample, this clone turned up once. The J gene is TRBJ2-5, the V gene TRBV24-1; 7 positions match TRBD1. V lost 1 base to trimming and J lost 3 bases; unmatched junction nucleotides: 13. This CDR3 has 18 amino acids. CDR1 and CDR2 (germline): KGHDR, SFDVKD. The CDR3 nucleotides read TGTGCCACCAGTGATTTTACGGCGACAGGGACCTCAAAAGAGACCCAGTACTTC. It codes for CATSDFTATGTSKETQYF.

This sequence joins TRBV2 and TRBJ2-5, with 13 nucleotides matching TRBD2. CDR3 length: 15 amino acids. V was pared by 6 bases and J by 5 bases, with 6 bases of the junction left unmatched. Germline CDR1 is SNHLY and CDR2 is FYNNEI. DNA for the CDR3: TGTGCCAGCAGCGACATGGGACTAGCGGGGGAGACCCAGTACTTC. Its translation: CASSDMGLAGETQYF.

The J gene is TRBJ2-7, the V gene TRBV7-9, with a tentative D call TRBD1 (8 bases). The CDR3 covers 15 residues. Germline lookup yields CDR1 SEHNR and CDR2 FQNEAQ (reference sequence). With 5 bases removed from V and 3 bases from J, the gap between germline ends came to 17 bases. CDR3 loop: CASSGGDRSNYEQYF. CDR3 coding DNA: TGTGCCAGCAGCGGGGGGGACAGGTCTAACTACGAGCAGTACTTC.

The chain employs TRBV28 and TRBJ2-1; 9 bases line up with TRBD1. Germline lookup yields CDR1 MDHEN and CDR2 SYDVKM. CDR3 length: 15 residues. V dropped 4 bases and J dropped 5; count of bases not matched to a gene: 6. CDR3 amino acids: CASSSRQGGHNEQFF. Written as DNA, the CDR3 is TGTGCCAGCAGTTCCCGACAGGGGGGTCACAATGAGCAGTTCTTC.

The V call is TRBV11-2, the J call TRBJ2-7, with 10 nucleotides matching TRBD1. V lost 3 bases to trimming and J lost 4 bases; unmatched junction nucleotides: 15. Germline CDR1 is SGHAT and CDR2 is FQNNGV. The CDR3 has 18 residues. The CDR3 DNA is TGTGCCAGCAGCTTTCTTGGGGTCACGGGACAGGGGAAGTACGAGCAGTACTTC. This gives the protein CASSFLGVTGQGKYEQYF. Together with reference TRBV11-2 and TRBJ2-7, the CDR3 gives the full variable domain: EAGVAQSPRYKIIEKRQSVAFWCNPISGHATLYWYQQILGQGPKLLIQFQNNGVVDDSQLPKDRFSAERLKGVDSTLKIQPAKLEDSAVYLCASSFLGVTGQGKYEQYFGPGTRLTVT.

This chain joins TRBV10-3 and TRBJ1-2, with a possible D match to TRBD1 (5 bases). This CDR3 is built from 16 residues. V was clipped by 3 bases and J by 0 bases, with 14 bases between them. Germline values: CDR1 ENHRY, CDR2 SYGVKD. CDR3 loop: CAISDPGRGANYGYTF. Written as DNA, the CDR3 is TGTGCCATCAGTGATCCCGGGAGGGGAGCTAACTATGGCTACACCTTC.

CDR3 protein: CASSPRGSGQPQHF. The CDR3 DNA is TGTGCCAGCAGCCCCCGTGGCAGCGGACAGCCCCAGCATTTT. The V gene is TRBV7-9, the J gene TRBJ1-5; D remains unclear. Germline V gene lookup returns CDR1 SEHNR and CDR2 FQNEAQ (reference sequence). This CDR3 comprises 14 residues. V was pared by 5 bases and J by 7 bases, with 15 bases between.

The gene calls are TRBV6-5 and TRBJ2-3; D unresolved. This CDR3 has 14 amino acids. The V end lost 7 bases, the J end lost 0 bases, and 11 bases lay between the germline ends. Germline V lookup: CDR1 MNHEY, CDR2 SVGAGI. The CDR3 nucleotides read TGTGCCAGCAATACCATGACAAGCACAGATACGCAGTATTTT. Translation gives CASNTMTSTDTQYF.

The chain joins TRBV2 to TRBJ1-1; D unclear. V lost 5 bases and J lost 4, with 14 bases in between. This CDR3 comprises 14 residues. Germline V gene sequence: CDR1 SNHLY, CDR2 FYNNEI. CDR3 nucleotides: TGTGCCAGCAGTTCTTCTGAGGCACTCACTGAAGCTTTCTTT. Its translation: CASSSSEALTEAFF.

The V and J genes are TRBV18 and TRBJ2-1, with D possibly TRBD2 on 5 matching bases. V lost 6 bases and J 5 bases, leaving 14 bases between the germline ends. Germline V gene sequence: CDR1 KGHSH, CDR2 LQKENI. The CDR3 has 14 amino acids. This CDR3 reads CASSVERNHNEQFF. CDR3 DNA: TGTGCCAGCTCCGTGGAGCGGAACCACAATGAGCAGTTCTTC.

The J gene is TRBJ1-4, the V gene TRBV28; 9 nucleotides match TRBD1. The junction had 8 bases not matched to a gene; V was cut back by 8 bases and J by 7 bases. The V gene's germline CDR1 is MDHEN and CDR2 SYDVKM. CDR3 length equals 14 residues. This CDR3 is CASVPGTGFEKLFF. The CDR3 DNA sequence: TGTGCCAGCGTCCCCGGGACAGGGTTTGAAAAACTGTTTTTT. The variable domain in full, with the rest retrieved from reference TRBV28 and TRBJ1-4, is DVKVTQSSRYLVKRTGEKVFLECVQDMDHENMFWYRQDPGLGLRLIYFSYDVKMKEKGDIPEGYSVSREKKERFSLILESASTNQTSMYLCASVPGTGFEKLFFGSGTQLSVL.

The chain employs TRBV5-6 and TRBJ2-6; D is unclear. This CDR3 contains 15 residues. In germline, CDR1 is SGHDT, CDR2 YYEEEE. V lost 5 bases and J lost 0, with 9 bases in between. The CDR3 is CASSRTGSGANVLTF. CDR3 nucleotides: TGTGCCAGCAGTCGGACGGGCTCTGGGGCCAACGTCCTGACTTTC.

The chain recombines TRBV9 with TRBJ1-1; no reliable D call. Deletions cut 0 bases from V and 4 bases from J, with 10 bases between. Germline CDR1 is SGDLS and CDR2 is YYNGEE. The length of the CDR3 is 14 residues. CDR3 amino acids: CASSVVGGFTEAFF. The CDR3 DNA reads TGTGCCAGCAGCGTAGTAGGAGGGTTCACTGAAGCTTTCTTT.

This clone was seen only a few times. This chain links TRBV19 with TRBJ1-5, with no clear D. Germline CDR1 and CDR2: LNHDA and SQIVND (reference sequence). The CDR3 is made up of 15 amino acids. V dropped 3 bases and J dropped 4 bases, with 13 bases sitting between them. CDR3 sequence: CASSMTPNENQPQHF. The CDR3 DNA reads TGTGCCAGTAGTATGACTCCCAACGAGAATCAGCCCCAGCATTTT.